The entry that follows covers one T cell receptor beta chain sequence. The study recruited people aged 18 to 89 years across approximately 25 US areas. Recovery among Cohort 3 donors was established by two negative PCRs, clearance, or symptom resolution. The germline gives CDR1 LGHNA, CDR2 YSLEER. The ends were cut back, 0 bases at V and 9 bases at J, with 14 bases in the middle. The CDR3 sequence is 14 residues long. These data are taken from a study of blood T cell repertoires in COVID-19. As for the study in general: T cells, B-cell-depleted T cells, or PBMCs supplied cDNA or gDNA.

The method was immunoSEQ multiplex PCR; TCRdb's version includes in-frame clones alone and lacks a portion of them. The sample includes approximately 400,000 clones, roughly four fifths of them seen just once. This sequence joins TRBV4-3 and TRBJ1-1; D is uncertain. Sequences were obtained from PBMCs or T cells enriched from blood (not recorded which). This clonotype was obtained from a woman in her 50s who had recovered from COVID-19. The chain's CDR3 is CASSQDGGGGKAFF. CDR3 nucleotide sequence: TGCGCCAGCAGCCAAGATGGAGGTGGAGGAAAAGCTTTCTTT.